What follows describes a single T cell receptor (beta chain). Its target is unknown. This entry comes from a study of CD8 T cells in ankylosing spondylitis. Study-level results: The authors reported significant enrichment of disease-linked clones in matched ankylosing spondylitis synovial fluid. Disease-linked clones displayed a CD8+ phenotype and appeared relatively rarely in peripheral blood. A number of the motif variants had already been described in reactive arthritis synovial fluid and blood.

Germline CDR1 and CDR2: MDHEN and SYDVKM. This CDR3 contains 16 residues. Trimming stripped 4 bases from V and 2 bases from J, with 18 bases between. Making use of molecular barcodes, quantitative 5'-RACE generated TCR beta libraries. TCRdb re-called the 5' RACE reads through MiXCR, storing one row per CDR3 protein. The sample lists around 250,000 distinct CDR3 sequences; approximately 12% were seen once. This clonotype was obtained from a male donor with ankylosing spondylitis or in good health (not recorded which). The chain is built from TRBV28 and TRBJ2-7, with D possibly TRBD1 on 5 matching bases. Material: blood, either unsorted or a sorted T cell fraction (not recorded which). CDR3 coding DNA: TGTGCCAGCAGTTCCCCCTATGGGGCCGCCCCCTACGAGCAGTACTTC. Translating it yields CASSSPYGAAPYEQYF.